The TCR beta chain described here comes from a study of shared clonotypes between healthy human individuals. The V gene's germline CDR1 is SGDLS and CDR2 YYNGEE. The CDR3 extends over 15 amino acids. V was trimmed by 1 base and J by 8 bases, leaving 15 bases between them. Generated by immunoSEQ multiplex PCR, the TCRdb table keeps only in-frame clones and is missing some. Of roughly 1,600,000 clones detected, around 98.5% appear once; the ten largest clones hold approximately 0.4%. Study-wide findings and caveats: Rarefaction showed sorted-subset sequencing was incomplete despite large depth.

Comment on this clone: The antigen is not known.

The sequencing sample was made of naive CD4+ T cells sorted from blood. Subset given: CD45RA+ positively selected. The chain has TRBV9 and TRBJ2-2; maybe TRBD2 (5 bases). The receptor was derived from a man aged 25-45 years in good health. The CDR3 here is CASSVLATREGELFF. The CDR3 DNA follows: TGTGCCAGCAGCGTATTAGCGACGAGAGAAGGGGAGCTGTTTTTT. The full variable domain, its missing parts supplied by reference TRBV9 and TRBJ2-2, is DSGVTQTPKHLITATGQRVTLRCSPRSGDLSVYWYQQSLDQGLQFLIQYYNGEERAKGNILERFSAQQFPDLHSELNLSSLELGDSALYFCASSVLATREGELFFGEGSRLTVL.